The 29 T cell receptor beta chains reported below all come from one sample, sequenced in a study of OX40 agonist ivuxolimab in advanced cancers. Using immunoSEQ multiplex PCR, the repertoire was profiled, and TCRdb retains in-frame clones only, with some absent. The sample contains about 53,000 clones, 85% to 90% of which appear only once. The sample in question was CD4+ or CD8+ T cells sorted from blood, obtained in a trial of the OX40 agonist ivuxolimab. These receptors all stem from an adult with an advanced solid tumor such as melanoma, head and neck, liver or kidney cancer.

In its sample, this clone was seen a few times. V gene TRBV10-3 combines with J gene TRBJ1-1, with a tentative D call TRBD1 (5 bases). This CDR3 has 11 amino acids. Germline V CDR1 and CDR2: ENHRY, SYGVKD. V was clipped by 11 bases and J by 1 base, with 8 bases between them. The CDR3 bases are TGTGCCGCCAGGGAGAACACTGAAGCTTTCTTT. Translating gives CAARENTEAFF.

This clone was counted a few times. The chain is built from TRBV9 and TRBJ1-2; D gene unclear. Trimming took off 0 bases at V and 8 bases at J, with 14 bases between the two ends. This CDR3 is 14 amino acids long. CDR1 and CDR2 from the germline V gene are SGDLS and YYNGEE. Written as DNA, the CDR3 is TGTGCCAGCAGCGTAGAGGGAGGATTTGGGGGCTACACCTTC. This gives the protein CASSVEGGFGGYTF. Looking up the rest from reference TRBV9 and TRBJ1-2 gives the full variable domain: DSGVTQTPKHLITATGQRVTLRCSPRSGDLSVYWYQQSLDQGLQFLIQYYNGEERAKGNILERFSAQQFPDLHSELNLSSLELGDSALYFCASSVEGGFGGYTFGSGTRLTVV.

The chain recombines TRBV4-3 with TRBJ1-1, with TRBD1 as a possible D gene (6 bases). This CDR3 has 15 amino acids. Trimming removed 1 base at V and 1 base at J, with 10 bases between. Germline V gene lookup returns CDR1 LGHNA and CDR2 YSLEER. The CDR3 sequence: CASSQVGAENTEAFF. CDR3 bases: TGCGCCAGCAGCCAAGTGGGGGCCGAGAACACTGAAGCTTTCTTT.

V usage is TRBV6-1 and J usage is TRBJ1-2, with D hard to call. Germline lookup yields CDR1 MNHNS and CDR2 SASEGT. CDR3 length equals 15 residues. V lost 3 bases to trimming and J lost 0 bases, with 11 bases between them. CDR3 DNA: TGTGCCAGCAGTGATTCAGCGGGAGCTAACTATGGCTACACCTTC. Its translation is CASSDSAGANYGYTF.

This clone was seen once. J is TRBJ2-7 and V is TRBV5-4, with 9 nucleotides matching TRBD1. The trim removed 0 bases at V and 6 bases at J, leaving 10 bases unmatched. This CDR3 has 16 residues. Looked up from germline, CDR1 is SGHNT and CDR2 is YYREEE (reference sequence). The CDR3 DNA sequence: TGTGCCAGCAGCTTGGGCGGGACAGGGTATCCCCGCGAGCAGTACTTC. Amino acids: CASSLGGTGYPREQYF.

The rearrangement joins TRBV18 to TRBJ2-5, with D uncertain. Germline values: CDR1 KGHSH, CDR2 LQKENI. The CDR3 consists of 14 residues. V was shortened by 2 bases and J by 5 bases, with 12 bases between the two germline ends. CDR3 sequence: CASSPRVYRETQYF. Written as DNA, the CDR3 is TGTGCCAGCTCACCAAGGGTCTACCGGGAGACCCAGTACTTC.

The genes are TRBV7-2 and TRBJ1-3; no clear D. Trimming left V 0 bases short and J 4 bases short, with 16 bases between. This CDR3 is 17 amino acids long. CDR1 and CDR2 from the germline V gene are SGHTA and FQGNSA. In DNA, the CDR3 is TGTGCCAGCAGCTTAGCGGGTACAAGGCGTTCCGGAAACACCATATATTTT. Translating gives CASSLAGTRRSGNTIYF.

This clone was seen once. V gene TRBV9 combines with J gene TRBJ2-1; D unresolved. Germline V CDR1 and CDR2: SGDLS, YYNGEE. Trimming took off 0 bases at V and 2 bases at J, with 9 bases between the two ends. The CDR3 spans 15 residues. CDR3 protein: CASSVDAFPYNEQFF. CDR3 DNA: TGTGCCAGCAGCGTAGATGCATTCCCCTACAATGAGCAGTTCTTC.

The chain employs TRBV6-6 and TRBJ2-1; perhaps TRBD2 as D (6 bases). The CDR3 has 13 residues. Germline-derived CDR1 and CDR2 are MNHNY and SVGAGI (reference sequence). The germline V and J ends were trimmed by 6 bases and 3 bases, with 9 bases remaining between them. The CDR3 DNA is TGTGCCAGCAGGGAGGGATTCTACAATGAGCAGTTCTTC. This encodes CASREGFYNEQFF.

The CDR3 DNA follows: TGTGCCAGCAGCGGAAGACTAGTAGGTACAGATACGCAGTATTTT. Its translation: CASSGRLVGTDTQYF. The chain is built from TRBV7-8 and TRBJ2-3, with D possibly matching TRBD2 (6 bases). This CDR3 region has 15 residues. Trimming took off 5 bases at V and 3 bases at J, with 15 bases between the two ends. CDR1 and CDR2 from the germline V gene are SGHVS and FQNEAQ.

The gene calls are TRBV7-3 and TRBJ2-1; TRBD2 matches 14 bases. The CDR3 contains 24 residues. J was trimmed by 6 bases and V by 1 base; bases with no gene match: 26. Germline V gene lookup returns CDR1 SGHTA and CDR2 FQGTGA. As DNA, the CDR3 is TGTGCCAGCAGCTTAAAGACCGACAGTCCCGGGACTAGCGGGGGTTCTCCTCTCGGCAATGAGCAGTTCTTC. Its protein is CASSLKTDSPGTSGGSPLGNEQFF.

There are a few counts of this clone. V is TRBV28 and J is TRBJ1-3; the match to TRBD1 covers 7 bases. J was trimmed by 0 bases and V by 11 bases; bases with no gene match: 10. CDR3 length: 15 amino acids. The germline CDR1 and CDR2 sequences are MDHEN and SYDVKM. The CDR3 protein is CAALAGGTSGNTIYF. The CDR3 DNA reads TGTGCCGCCCTCGCAGGGGGAACCTCTGGAAACACCATATATTTT. Variable domain in full (rest from reference TRBV28 and TRBJ1-3): DVKVTQSSRYLVKRTGEKVFLECVQDMDHENMFWYRQDPGLGLRLIYFSYDVKMKEKGDIPEGYSVSREKKERFSLILESASTNQTSMYLCAALAGGTSGNTIYFGEGSWLTVV.

The rearrangement links TRBV6-5 to TRBJ2-5, with D uncertain. Deletions cut 6 bases from V and 5 bases from J, with 13 bases between. Germline V lookup: CDR1 MNHEY, CDR2 SVGAGI. The CDR3 is made up of 13 amino acids. The CDR3 here is CASSFSLFETQYF. The DNA for the CDR3 is TGTGCCAGCAGCTTTTCTCTGTTCGAGACCCAGTACTTC.

For this clone: One end of the junction does not line up with germline, which may come from a read error. The J gene is TRBJ2-5, the V gene TRBV7-7; either TRBD1 or TRBD2 may fit D (7 bases each). This CDR3 has 14 residues. Germline values: CDR1 SSHAT, CDR2 FNYEAQ (reference sequence). The CDR3 spells CASSPGGVRETQYF. The CDR3 DNA sequence: TGTGCTAGCAGCCCAGGGGGGGTAAGGGAGACCCAGTACTTC.

The J gene is TRBJ2-7, the V gene TRBV27; a possible D gene is TRBD1 (5 bases). Between the trimmed V and J ends, which lost 3 bases and 3 bases, there was a span of 15 bases. Germline CDR1 and CDR2: MNHEY and SMNVEV (reference sequence). This CDR3 contains 15 residues. Here the CDR3 DNA reads TGTGCCAGCAGTTTTGGACACTTTGGAGACTACGAGCAGTACTTC. Amino acids: CASSFGHFGDYEQYF.

The V and J genes are TRBV7-2 and TRBJ2-7, with D possibly matching TRBD1 (6 bases). Germline values: CDR1 SGHTA, CDR2 FQGNSA. This CDR3 is built from 18 residues. Between the trimmed V and J ends, which lost 1 base and 0 bases, there was a span of 19 bases. The CDR3 protein is CASSLVGARGQYSYEQYF. CDR3 nucleotides: TGTGCCAGCAGCTTAGTCGGGGCTAGGGGACAATACTCCTACGAGCAGTACTTC.

V is TRBV7-2 and J is TRBJ1-2; 10 bases fit TRBD1. The J segment lost 1 base and the V segment lost 5 bases, leaving 4 bases of the junction unmatched. The CDR3 length is 15 residues. Germline loops: CDR1 SGHTA, CDR2 FQGNSA. DNA of the CDR3: TGTGCCAGCAGCGCCAGGACAGGGGGTAACTATGGCTACACCTTC. It is translated as CASSARTGGNYGYTF.

This clone was counted between two and nine times. The chain is built from TRBV6-6 and TRBJ2-2, with D possibly TRBD2 on 7 matching bases. CDR3 length equals 15 residues. Germline CDR1 MNHNY, CDR2 SVGAGI (reference sequence). V gave up 8 bases and J gave up 3 bases, with 16 bases separating them. In DNA form, the CDR3 reads TGTGCCAGCGGGGGGCGGGAGCGGGACACCGGGGAGCTGTTTTTT. This codes for CASGGRERDTGELFF.

The genes are TRBV28 and TRBJ1-6; 8 nucleotides agree with TRBD1. CDR1 is MDHEN and CDR2 is SYDVKM in the germline V gene. The CDR3 totals 16 residues. V was pared by 5 bases and J by 7 bases, with 10 bases of the junction left unmatched. CDR3 region: CASSLRTGWGNSPLHF. Written as DNA, the CDR3 is TGTGCCAGCAGTCTCCGGACAGGGTGGGGGAATTCACCCCTCCACTTT.

This clone was observed a single time. The chain is built from TRBV28 and TRBJ1-1, with TRBD1 matching over 8 bases. Germline loops: CDR1 MDHEN, CDR2 SYDVKM. CDR3 size: 15 residues. The trim removed 6 bases at V and 1 base at J, leaving 7 bases unmatched. The CDR3 loop reads CASSQTTGGNTEAFF. CDR3 nucleotides: TGTGCCAGCAGCCAGACCACAGGGGGGAACACTGAAGCTTTCTTT. Combining the CDR3 with reference TRBV28 and TRBJ1-1 gives the whole variable domain DVKVTQSSRYLVKRTGEKVFLECVQDMDHENMFWYRQDPGLGLRLIYFSYDVKMKEKGDIPEGYSVSREKKERFSLILESASTNQTSMYLCASSQTTGGNTEAFFGQGTRLTVV.

This rearrangement joins TRBV28 to TRBJ1-3; D might be TRBD1 (5 bases). Trimming took 8 bases from V and 0 from J, leaving 14 bases between them. This CDR3 has 15 residues. Germline V gives CDR1 MDHEN, CDR2 SYDVKM. The CDR3 region is CASRVGGLSGNTIYF. The CDR3 DNA reads TGTGCCAGCCGTGTGGGGGGTCTCTCTGGAAACACCATATATTTT.

The chain combines TRBV7-2 with TRBJ1-2; unclear D gene. Germline V gene data show CDR1 as SGHTA and CDR2 as FQGNSA. The CDR3 runs 14 residues. The V end was cut by 0 bases, the J end by 5 bases, with 10 bases between. The CDR3 is CASSLAGSLYGYTF. CDR3 nucleotides: TGTGCCAGCAGCTTAGCTGGTAGTTTATATGGCTACACCTTC.

This clone was recorded only once. J is TRBJ2-7 and V is TRBV5-5; tentatively, D is TRBD2 (6 bases). The germline gives CDR1 SGHKS, CDR2 YYEKEE (reference sequence). This CDR3 has 14 amino acids. V lost 0 bases and J 3 bases, leaving 10 bases between the germline ends. The CDR3 reads CASSLEAGGYEQYF. CDR3 in DNA: TGTGCCAGCAGCTTGGAAGCGGGCGGCTACGAGCAGTACTTC.

V usage is TRBV6-1 and J usage is TRBJ1-5, with D uncertain. Germline CDR1 MNHNS, CDR2 SASEGT. The CDR3 runs 15 residues. The V end lost 2 bases, the J end lost 4 bases, and 12 bases lay between the germline ends. This CDR3 reads CASSESYGMNQPQHF. CDR3 nucleotide sequence: TGTGCCAGCAGTGAATCCTACGGGATGAATCAGCCCCAGCATTTT.

The chain recombines TRBV6-1 with TRBJ1-1; possible D gene TRBD1, 5 bases. The CDR3 runs to 12 residues. Trimming took off 9 bases at V and 3 bases at J, with 11 bases between the two ends. Germline V gene lookup returns CDR1 MNHNS and CDR2 SASEGT. CDR3 bases: TGTGCCAGTGAGGGGTACGACACTGAAGCTTTCTTT. Its protein product is CASEGYDTEAFF.

V usage is TRBV4-1 and J usage is TRBJ2-7; 8 bases agree with TRBD2. Looked up from germline, CDR1 is MGHRA and CDR2 is YSYEKL. This CDR3 contains 18 residues. The ends lost 1 base at V and 1 base at J; junction bases unmatched: 12. CDR3 nucleotide sequence: TGCGCCAGCAGCCAAGCCACTAGCGGAGCTAGCCTGTCCTACGAGCAGTACTTC. Residues: CASSQATSGASLSYEQYF.

This rearrangement joins TRBV6-5 to TRBJ1-2; D is unclear. The CDR3 covers 14 residues. CDR1 MNHEY and CDR2 SVGAGI come from the germline V gene. Trimming stripped 7 bases from V and 2 bases from J, with 14 bases between. CDR3 in DNA: TGTGCCAGCAAGAGGGATTTAACCAACTATGGCTACACCTTC. Translation gives CASKRDLTNYGYTF.

The chain links TRBV27 to TRBJ1-1, with D hard to call. CDR3 length equals 10 residues. Trimming left V 10 bases short and J 0 bases short, with 3 bases between. The V gene's germline CDR1 is MNHEY and CDR2 SMNVEV (reference sequence). The CDR3 reads CATMNTEAFF. In DNA, the CDR3 is TGTGCCACCATGAACACTGAAGCTTTCTTT.

The rearrangement uses TRBV2 and TRBJ1-2, with 7 nucleotides matching TRBD1. The CDR3 loop spans 15 amino acids. Germline V lookup: CDR1 SNHLY, CDR2 FYNNEI. With 4 bases clipped from V and 1 base from J, the junction kept 6 bases outside the gene matches. The CDR3 region has the DNA TGTGCCAGCAGTGTCGACCGGGACAGTAACTATGGCTACACCTTC. Its protein product is CASSVDRDSNYGYTF.